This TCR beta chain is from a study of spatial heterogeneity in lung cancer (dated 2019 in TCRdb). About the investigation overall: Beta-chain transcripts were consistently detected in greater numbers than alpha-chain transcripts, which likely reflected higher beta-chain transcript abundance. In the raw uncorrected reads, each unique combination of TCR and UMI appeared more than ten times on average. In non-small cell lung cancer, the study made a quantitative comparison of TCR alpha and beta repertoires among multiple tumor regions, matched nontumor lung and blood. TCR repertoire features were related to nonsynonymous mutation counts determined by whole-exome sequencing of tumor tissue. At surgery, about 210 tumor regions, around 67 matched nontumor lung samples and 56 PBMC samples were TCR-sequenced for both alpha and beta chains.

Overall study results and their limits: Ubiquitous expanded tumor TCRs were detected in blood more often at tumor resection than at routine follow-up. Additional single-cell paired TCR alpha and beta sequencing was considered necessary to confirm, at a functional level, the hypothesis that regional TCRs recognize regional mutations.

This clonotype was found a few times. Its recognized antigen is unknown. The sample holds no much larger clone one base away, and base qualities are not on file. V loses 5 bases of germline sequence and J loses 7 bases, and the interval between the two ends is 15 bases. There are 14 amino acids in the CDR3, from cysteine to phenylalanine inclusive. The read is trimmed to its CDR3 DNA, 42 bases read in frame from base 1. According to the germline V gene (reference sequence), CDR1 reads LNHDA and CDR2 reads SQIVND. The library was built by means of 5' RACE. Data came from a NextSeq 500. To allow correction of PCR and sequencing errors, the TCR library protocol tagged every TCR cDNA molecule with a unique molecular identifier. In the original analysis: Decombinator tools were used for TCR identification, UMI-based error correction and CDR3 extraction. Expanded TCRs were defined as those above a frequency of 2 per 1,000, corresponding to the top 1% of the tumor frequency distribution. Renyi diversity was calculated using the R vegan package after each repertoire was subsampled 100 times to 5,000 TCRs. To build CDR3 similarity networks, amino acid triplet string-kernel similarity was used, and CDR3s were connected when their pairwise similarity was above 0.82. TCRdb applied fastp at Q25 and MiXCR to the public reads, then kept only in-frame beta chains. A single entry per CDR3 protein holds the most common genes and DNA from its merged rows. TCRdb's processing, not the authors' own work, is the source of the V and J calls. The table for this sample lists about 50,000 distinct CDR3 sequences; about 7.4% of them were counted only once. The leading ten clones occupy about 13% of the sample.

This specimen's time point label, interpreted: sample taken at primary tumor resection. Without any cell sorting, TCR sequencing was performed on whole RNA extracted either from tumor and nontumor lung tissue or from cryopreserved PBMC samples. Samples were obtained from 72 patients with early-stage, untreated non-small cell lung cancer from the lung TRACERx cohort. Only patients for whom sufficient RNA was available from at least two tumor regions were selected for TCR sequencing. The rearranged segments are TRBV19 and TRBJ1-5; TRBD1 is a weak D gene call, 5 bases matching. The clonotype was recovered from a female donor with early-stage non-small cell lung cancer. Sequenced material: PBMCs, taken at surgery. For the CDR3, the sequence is CASSGLSGDQPQHF. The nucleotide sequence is TGTGCCAGTAGTGGTTTGTCTGGGGACCAGCCCCAGCATTTT.